This is a list of T cell receptor beta chains from one sample in a study of blood T cell repertoires in COVID-19. Data came from immunoSEQ multiplex PCR; TCRdb stores just in-frame clones and leaves some out. The sample records about 120,000 clones, approximately 85% being singletons. Sequencing was performed on peripheral blood. These receptors were taken from a man of 80 years or more with acute or convalescent COVID-19. Both conserved end residues are part of each CDR3. The D gene is left open where the match is weak.

D | V | CDR3
. | TRBV6-1 | CASSERQGSDTIYF
. | TRBV7-3 | CASSLSGSSTDTQYF
TRBD2 | TRBV29-1 | CSVEVPSGMETQYF
TRBD1 | TRBV18 | CASSPIGQGGTGANVLTF
TRBD1 | TRBV2 | CASSEYRGRSQPQHF
TRBD2 | TRBV3-1/TRBV3-2 | CASGTSGYNEQFF
. | TRBV25-1 | CASSEALVATNEKLFF
. | TRBV9 | CASSVTGRNEQYF
TRBD1 | TRBV13 | CASSLEGQGPNYGYTF
. | TRBV4-2 | CASSQAGEGELFF
TRBD1 | TRBV2 | CASSEGQGARKLFF
. | TRBV6-5 | CASSYGGGPGNTIYF